This is a list of T cell receptor beta chains from one sample in a study of T cell changes during pregnancy in multiple sclerosis. Method: immunoSEQ multiplex PCR; TCRdb's copy keeps in-frame clones and lacks some. The table includes approximately 100,000 clones, 90% to 95% detected once. The material was peripheral blood, obtained in the third trimester of pregnancy. The receptor set was obtained from a female donor with multiple sclerosis, enrolled in a pregnancy study. CDR3s leave out the opening cysteine and the closing phenylalanine or tryptophan. Each record gives: V gene, J gene, CDR3 protein.

V: TRBV19
J: TRBJ2-7
CDR3: ASSPPGQGSEQY

V: TRBV29-1
J: TRBJ2-2
CDR3: SVRLAGAGELF

V: TRBV30
J: TRBJ2-2
CDR3: AWRKQGADTGELF

V: TRBV5-1
J: TRBJ2-3
CDR3: ASSLVGGTSTDTQY

V: TRBV27
J: TRBJ1-4
CDR3: ASRPRGGVEKLF

V: TRBV28
J: TRBJ1-5
CDR3: ASRRTGERNQPQH

V: TRBV6-1
J: TRBJ1-1
CDR3: ASTQTGYTEAF

V: TRBV27
J: TRBJ2-2
CDR3: ASSLRDPGTQGDTGELF

V: TRBV6-6
J: TRBJ1-5
CDR3: ASSFGGPQH

V: TRBV10-3
J: TRBJ2-7
CDR3: AISGGMAYEQY

V: TRBV9
J: TRBJ2-2
CDR3: ASSVTPDTGELF

V: TRBV9
J: TRBJ2-1
CDR3: ASSSGTSGYNEQF

V: TRBV5-1
J: TRBJ2-2
CDR3: ASSLLKGQGSGRNTGELF

V: TRBV6-5
J: TRBJ2-1
CDR3: ASRLRTSGRVEQF

V: TRBV2
J: TRBJ1-5
CDR3: ASQLTGGSQPQH

V: TRBV28
J: TRBJ2-3
CDR3: ASSLARPGDTQY

V: TRBV7-9
J: TRBJ2-7
CDR3: ASSLVTGPSYEQY

V: TRBV7-9
J: TRBJ2-7
CDR3: ASSLASGQTYEQY

V: TRBV2
J: TRBJ2-5
CDR3: ASRAGLAGTVGRETQY

V: TRBV30
J: TRBJ1-5
CDR3: AGGDSNQPQH